This T cell receptor (beta chain) was recovered during a study of STAT5B mutations in CD4+ large granular lymphocyte leukemia. At the level of the study: The CDR3 'QG' motif was associated with a particular HLA allele among healthy donors. Study-level findings and limits: Compared with healthy controls (2/35), patient top clones favored TRBV06 (8/27). 25% of private leukemic clonotypes occurred rarely in other patients' non-leukemic repertoires. Without putative leukemic clones, patient CD4-sorted repertoires remained more clonal than healthy CD4+ repertoires.

Deletions cut 6 bases from V and 2 bases from J, with 11 bases between. Per the germline V gene, CDR1 is SEHNR and CDR2 is FQNEAQ (reference sequence). The CDR3 spans 13 residues. Assay used: immunoSEQ multiplex PCR; TCRdb lists only in-frame clones, some missing. The table includes 20,000 to 25,000 clones, about 79% detected once. Details on this clone: Its antigen is as yet unknown.

Sequencing was performed on CD4+ T cells from blood buffy coats. This receptor was identified in a human donor in good health. V usage is TRBV7-9 and J usage is TRBJ2-7; D gene unclear. Here the CDR3 DNA reads TGTGCCAGCAGTCCCGACACGACCTACGAGCAGTACTTC. Translated: CASSPDTTYEQYF.